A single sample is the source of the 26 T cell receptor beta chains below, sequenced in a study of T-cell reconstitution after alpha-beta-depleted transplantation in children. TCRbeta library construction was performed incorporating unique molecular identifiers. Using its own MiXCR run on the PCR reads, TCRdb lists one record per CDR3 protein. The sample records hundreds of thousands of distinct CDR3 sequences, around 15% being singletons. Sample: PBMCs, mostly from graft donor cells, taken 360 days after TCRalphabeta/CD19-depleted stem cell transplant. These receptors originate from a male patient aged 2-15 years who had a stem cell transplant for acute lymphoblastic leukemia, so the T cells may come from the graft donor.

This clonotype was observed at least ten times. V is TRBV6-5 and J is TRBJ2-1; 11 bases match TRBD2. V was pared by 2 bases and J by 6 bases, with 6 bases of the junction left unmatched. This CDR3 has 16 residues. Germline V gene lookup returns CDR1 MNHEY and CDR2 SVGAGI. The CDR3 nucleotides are TGTGCCAGCAGTTACCTGCGACTAGCGGGGCGCAATGAGCAGTTCTTC. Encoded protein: CASSYLRLAGRNEQFF.

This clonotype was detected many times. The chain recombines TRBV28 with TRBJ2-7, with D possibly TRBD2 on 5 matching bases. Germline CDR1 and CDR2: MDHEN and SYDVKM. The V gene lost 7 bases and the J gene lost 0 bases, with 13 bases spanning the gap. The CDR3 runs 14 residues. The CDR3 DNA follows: TGTGCCAGCACGGTCGAGGGAAGCTCCTACGAGCAGTACTTC. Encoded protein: CASTVEGSSYEQYF.

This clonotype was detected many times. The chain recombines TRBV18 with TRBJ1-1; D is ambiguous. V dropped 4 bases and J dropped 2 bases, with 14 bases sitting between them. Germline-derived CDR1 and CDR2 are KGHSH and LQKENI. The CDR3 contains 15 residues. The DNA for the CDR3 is TGTGCCAGCTCACTCCTCCGTGTCGGTAACACTGAAGCTTTCTTT. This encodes CASSLLRVGNTEAFF.

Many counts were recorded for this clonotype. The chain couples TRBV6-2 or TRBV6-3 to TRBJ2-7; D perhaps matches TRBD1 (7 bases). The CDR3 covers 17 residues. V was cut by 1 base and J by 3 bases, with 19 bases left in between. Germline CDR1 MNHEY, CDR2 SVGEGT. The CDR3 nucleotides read TGTGCCAGCAGTTACTTAAGTGCGGACCAGGGGGGCTACGAGCAGTACTTC. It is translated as CASSYLSADQGGYEQYF.

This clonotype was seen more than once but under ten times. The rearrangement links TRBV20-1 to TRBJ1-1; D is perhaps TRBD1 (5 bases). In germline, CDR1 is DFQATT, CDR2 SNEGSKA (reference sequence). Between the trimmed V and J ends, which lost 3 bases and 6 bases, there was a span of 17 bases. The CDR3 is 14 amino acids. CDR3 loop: CSARGGVLVAEAFF. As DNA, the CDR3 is TGCAGTGCTAGGGGGGGGGTGCTCGTGGCTGAAGCTTTCTTT.

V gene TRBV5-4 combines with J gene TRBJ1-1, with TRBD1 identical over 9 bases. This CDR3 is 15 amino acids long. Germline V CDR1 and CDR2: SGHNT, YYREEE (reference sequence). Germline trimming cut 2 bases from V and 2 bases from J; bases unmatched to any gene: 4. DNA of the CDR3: TGTGCCAGCAGCTTACCGGGACAGGGTAACACTGAAGCTTTCTTT. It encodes CASSLPGQGNTEAFF.

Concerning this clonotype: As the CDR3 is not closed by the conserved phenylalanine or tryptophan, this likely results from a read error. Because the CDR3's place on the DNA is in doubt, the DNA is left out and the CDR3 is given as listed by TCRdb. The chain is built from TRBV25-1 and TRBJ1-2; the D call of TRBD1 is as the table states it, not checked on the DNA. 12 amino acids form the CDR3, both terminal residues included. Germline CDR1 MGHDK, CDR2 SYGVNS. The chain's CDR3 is CASSEVGGRATC.

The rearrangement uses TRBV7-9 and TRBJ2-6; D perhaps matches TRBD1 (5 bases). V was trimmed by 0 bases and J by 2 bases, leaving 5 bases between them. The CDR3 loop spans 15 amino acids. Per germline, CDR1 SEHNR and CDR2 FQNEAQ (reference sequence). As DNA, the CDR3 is TGTGCCAGCAGCTTAGCAGGGGCTGGGGCCAACGTCCTGACTTTC. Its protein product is CASSLAGAGANVLTF.

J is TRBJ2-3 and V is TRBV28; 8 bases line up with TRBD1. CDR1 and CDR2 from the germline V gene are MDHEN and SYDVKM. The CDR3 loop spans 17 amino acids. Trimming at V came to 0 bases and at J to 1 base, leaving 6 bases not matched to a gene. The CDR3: CASSLWGPDRGTDTQYF. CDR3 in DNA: TGTGCCAGCAGTTTATGGGGGCCGGACAGGGGCACAGATACGCAGTATTTT. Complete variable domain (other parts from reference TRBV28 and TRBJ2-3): DVKVTQSSRYLVKRTGEKVFLECVQDMDHENMFWYRQDPGLGLRLIYFSYDVKMKEKGDIPEGYSVSREKKERFSLILESASTNQTSMYLCASSLWGPDRGTDTQYFGPGTRLTVL.

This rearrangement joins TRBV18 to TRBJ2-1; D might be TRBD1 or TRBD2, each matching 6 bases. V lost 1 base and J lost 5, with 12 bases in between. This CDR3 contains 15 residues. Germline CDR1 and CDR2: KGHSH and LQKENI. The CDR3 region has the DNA TGTGCCAGCTCACCACGGGGGGCCGTTGACAATGAGCAGTTCTTC. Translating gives CASSPRGAVDNEQFF.

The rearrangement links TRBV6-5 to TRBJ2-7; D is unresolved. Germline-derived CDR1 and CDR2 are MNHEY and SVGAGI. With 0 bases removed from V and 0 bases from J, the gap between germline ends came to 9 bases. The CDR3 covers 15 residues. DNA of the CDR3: TGTGCCAGCAGTTACTCGAGCTCGACCTCCTACGAGCAGTACTTC. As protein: CASSYSSSTSYEQYF.

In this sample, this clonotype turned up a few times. The CDR3, as DNA: TGTGCCAGCAGTCAACCGGGACTCAACTACGAGCAGTACTTC. Amino acids: CASSQPGLNYEQYF. The chain recombines TRBV6-1 with TRBJ2-7; weak D call: TRBD2 (6 bases). The CDR3 runs 14 residues. Germline CDR1 and CDR2: MNHNS and SASEGT. V dropped 5 bases and J dropped 3 bases, with 14 bases sitting between them.

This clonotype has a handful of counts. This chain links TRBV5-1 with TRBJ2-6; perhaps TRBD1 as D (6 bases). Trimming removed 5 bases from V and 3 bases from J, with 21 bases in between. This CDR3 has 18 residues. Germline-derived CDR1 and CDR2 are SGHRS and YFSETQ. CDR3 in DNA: TGCGCCAGCAGGCTTACAGGGCGCCAAGTAAGTGGGGCCAACGTCCTGACTTTC. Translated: CASRLTGRQVSGANVLTF.

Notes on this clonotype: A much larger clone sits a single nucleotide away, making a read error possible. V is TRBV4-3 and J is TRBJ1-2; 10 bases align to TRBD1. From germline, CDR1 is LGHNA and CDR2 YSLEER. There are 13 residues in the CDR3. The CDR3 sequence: CAGSQETGGRYTF. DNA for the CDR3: TGCGCCGGCAGCCAAGAGACAGGGGGCAGGTACACCTTC.

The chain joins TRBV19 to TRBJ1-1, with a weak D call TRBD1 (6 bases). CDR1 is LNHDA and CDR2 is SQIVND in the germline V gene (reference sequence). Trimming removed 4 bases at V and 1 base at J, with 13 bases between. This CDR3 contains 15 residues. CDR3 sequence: CASSTIQGPNTEAFF. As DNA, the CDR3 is TGTGCCAGTAGTACGATACAGGGACCGAACACTGAAGCTTTCTTT.

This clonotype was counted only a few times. CDR3: CASSQDPGLAGEDTQYF. DNA for the CDR3: TGCGCCAGCAGCCAAGATCCGGGACTAGCGGGAGAAGATACGCAGTATTTT. The genes are TRBV4-3 and TRBJ2-3; 14 nucleotides align to TRBD2. This CDR3 is 17 amino acids long. The germline gives CDR1 LGHNA, CDR2 YSLEER. After removal of 0 bases from V and 5 bases from J, the junction contained 4 bases not matched to a gene.

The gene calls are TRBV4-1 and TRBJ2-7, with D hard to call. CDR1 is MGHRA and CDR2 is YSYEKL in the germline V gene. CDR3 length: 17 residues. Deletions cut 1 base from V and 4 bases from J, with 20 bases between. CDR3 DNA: TGCGCCAGCAGCCAAGGAAGTATCCCCAGTGCACGTTACGAGCAGTACTTC. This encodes CASSQGSIPSARYEQYF.

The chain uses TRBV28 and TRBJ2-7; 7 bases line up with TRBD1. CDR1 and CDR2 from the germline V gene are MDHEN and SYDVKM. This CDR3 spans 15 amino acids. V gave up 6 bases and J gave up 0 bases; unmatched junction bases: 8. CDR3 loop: CASSLDRANSYEQYF. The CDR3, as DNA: TGTGCCAGCAGCCTAGACAGGGCAAACTCCTACGAGCAGTACTTC.

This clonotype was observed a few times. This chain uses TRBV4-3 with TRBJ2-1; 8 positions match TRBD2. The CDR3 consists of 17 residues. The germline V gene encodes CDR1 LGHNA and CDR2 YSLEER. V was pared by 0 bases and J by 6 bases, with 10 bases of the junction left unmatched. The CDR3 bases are TGCGCCAGCAGCCAAGATGTCAACGGGAGGGCATCCAATGAGCAGTTCTTC. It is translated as CASSQDVNGRASNEQFF.

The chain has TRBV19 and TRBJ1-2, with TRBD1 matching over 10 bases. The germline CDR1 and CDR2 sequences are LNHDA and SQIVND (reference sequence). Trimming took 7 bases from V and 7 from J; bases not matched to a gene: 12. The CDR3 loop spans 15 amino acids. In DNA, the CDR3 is TGTGCCAGTAACCCCCTCCCGGGACAGGGGTTTGGCTACACCTTC. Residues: CASNPLPGQGFGYTF. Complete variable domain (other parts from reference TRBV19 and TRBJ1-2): DGGITQSPKYLFRKEGQNVTLSCEQNLNHDAMYWYRQDPGQGLRLIYYSQIVNDFQKGDIAEGYSVSREKKESFPLTVTSAQKNPTAFYLCASNPLPGQGFGYTFGSGTRLTVV.

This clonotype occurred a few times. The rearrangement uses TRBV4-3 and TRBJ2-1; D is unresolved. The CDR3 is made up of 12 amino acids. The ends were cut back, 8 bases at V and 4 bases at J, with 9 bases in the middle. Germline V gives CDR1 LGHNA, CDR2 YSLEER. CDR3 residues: CASLSEYNEQFF. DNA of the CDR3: TGCGCCAGCTTATCTGAATACAATGAGCAGTTCTTC.

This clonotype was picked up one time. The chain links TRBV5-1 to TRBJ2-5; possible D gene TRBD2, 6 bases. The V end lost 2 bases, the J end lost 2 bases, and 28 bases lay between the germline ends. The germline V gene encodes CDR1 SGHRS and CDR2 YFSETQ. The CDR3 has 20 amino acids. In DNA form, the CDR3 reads TGCGCCAGCAGCTTAATAGGTAGTTGGTGGAAGGCTAGCGAACAAGAGACCCAGTACTTC. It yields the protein CASSLIGSWWKASEQETQYF.

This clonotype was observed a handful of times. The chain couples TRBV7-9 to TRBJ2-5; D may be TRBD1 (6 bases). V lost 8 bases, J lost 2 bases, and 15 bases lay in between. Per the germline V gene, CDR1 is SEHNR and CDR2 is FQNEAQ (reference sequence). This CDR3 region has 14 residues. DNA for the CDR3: TGTGCCAGCCAGAAATCAGGGGCACAAGAGACCCAGTACTTC. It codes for CASQKSGAQETQYF.

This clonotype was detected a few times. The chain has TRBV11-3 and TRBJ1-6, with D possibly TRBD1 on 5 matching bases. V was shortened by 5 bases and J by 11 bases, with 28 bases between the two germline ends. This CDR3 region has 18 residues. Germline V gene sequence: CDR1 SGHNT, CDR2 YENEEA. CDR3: CASSLSTPGHPQGTPLHF. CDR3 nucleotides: TGTGCCAGCAGCCTTAGTACCCCCGGACATCCTCAGGGTACACCCCTCCACTTT.

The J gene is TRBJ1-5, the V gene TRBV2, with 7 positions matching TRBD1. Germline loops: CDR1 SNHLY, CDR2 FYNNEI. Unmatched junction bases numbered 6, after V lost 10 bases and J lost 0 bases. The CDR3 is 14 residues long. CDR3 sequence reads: CATGDRNSNQPQHF. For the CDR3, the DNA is TGTGCCACAGGGGACAGAAATAGCAATCAGCCCCAGCATTTT.

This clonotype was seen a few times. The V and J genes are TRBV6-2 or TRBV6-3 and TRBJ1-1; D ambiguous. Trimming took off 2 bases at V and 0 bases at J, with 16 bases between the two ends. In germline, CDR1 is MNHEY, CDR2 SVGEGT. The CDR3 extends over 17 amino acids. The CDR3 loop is CASSYTRRRFMNTEAFF. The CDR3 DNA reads TGTGCCAGCAGTTACACTCGGCGACGATTCATGAACACTGAAGCTTTCTTT.